Below, one TCR beta chain is given with its context. This clone showed up many times. Its antigen is currently not known. No much larger clone is present one base from it, and per-base qualities are unavailable. The library was made by PCR. The instrument given in TCRdb is Illumina HiSeq 4000. High-throughput sequencing was used to profile the TCR beta-chain CDR3 region of each patient. The source study handled its data this way. A classifier to discriminate distant-metastatic papillary thyroid cancer patients was built from CDR3 differences across clinicopathological groups. The Shannon index was used to measure repertoire diversity, and the Morisita-Horn index was used to measure how similar tumor and blood repertoires were. TCRdb cleaned the public reads at Q25 with fastp, built clones with MiXCR and kept in-frame beta chains. Here the V and J calls rest on TCRdb's processing, not on the authors' analysis. This sample lists approximately 26,000 clones; approximately 13% were detected once. The top ten hold around 5.1% of the sample.

Taken from the germline V gene, the CDR1 and CDR2 loops are SNHLY and FYNNEI. The CDR3 holds 14 amino acids from the cysteine to the phenylalanine. Only the CDR3 part of the read is kept: 42 bases, read in frame from the first base. V is shortened by 2 bases, J by 6 bases, and the region joining them spans 14 bases. This entry belongs to a study of metastatic and nonmetastatic thyroid tumors (dated by TCRdb to 2018 to 2021). Regarding the research as a whole: Repertoires were compared across peripheral blood and tumor or nodule tissue samples from malignant and benign thyroid patients. Study-wide conclusions, independent of this receptor: In both blood and tumor samples, TCR beta diversity was reported to be significantly higher in malignant tumors than in benign nodules.

Before undergoing thyroid surgery, none of the patients had been given any kind of treatment. Using T-cell receptor beta sequencing, the researchers looked back retrospectively at clinical samples from patients, gathered between about 2011 and 2019. Sequencing was done on a sample of blood. The receptor was isolated from a female donor with papillary thyroid cancer or a benign thyroid nodule (not recorded which). Some clones in this sample may be carry-over from other donors' samples. The V and J genes are TRBV2 and TRBJ2-7; there is no confident call for the D gene. The sequenced DNA: TGTGCCAGCAGTGAATTATCAGTGCCTGGCGAGCAGTACTTC. The encoded protein is CASSELSVPGEQYF. Reference TRBV2 and TRBJ2-7 proteins supply the regions before and after the CDR3; the full variable domain is: EPEVTQTPSHQVTQMGQEVILRCVPISNHLYFYWYRQILGQKVEFLVSFYNNEISEKSEIFDDQFSVERPDGSNFTLKIRSTKLEDSAMYFCASSELSVPGEQYFGPGTRLTVT.